This T cell receptor beta chain was obtained from a study of T cell responses to AZD1222 COVID-19 vaccine. Regarding the study as a whole: Unmutated variant regions reportedly attract nearly half of all spike-specific TCRs. White British people made up most donors, females outnumbered males, and clonal diversity was possibly underestimated. It was only after the peak T cell response that any repertoires were sampled. CD4 TCRs covered the whole spike, strongest at regions 160-218 and 743-854.

CDR3 size: 15 residues. V was cut by 2 bases and J by 2 bases, with 12 bases left in between. CDR1 KGHSH and CDR2 LQKENI come from the germline V gene. The table lists this clone with a count of one. Its target is unknown. TCRdb's table, derived via immunoSEQ multiplex PCR, lists solely in-frame clones and lacks some. The table records some 150,000 clones, more than 75% of them present only once. The chain recombines TRBV18 with TRBJ1-2; the D gene is possibly TRBD1 (5 bases). Sequences were derived from peripheral blood, sampled 28 days after the second AZD1222 dose. This clonotype was sampled from an adult who received the AZD1222 COVID-19 vaccine. CDR3 coding DNA: TGTGCCAGCTCACCAGAAACAGGACCCAACTATGGCTACACCTTC. Its protein is CASSPETGPNYGYTF.